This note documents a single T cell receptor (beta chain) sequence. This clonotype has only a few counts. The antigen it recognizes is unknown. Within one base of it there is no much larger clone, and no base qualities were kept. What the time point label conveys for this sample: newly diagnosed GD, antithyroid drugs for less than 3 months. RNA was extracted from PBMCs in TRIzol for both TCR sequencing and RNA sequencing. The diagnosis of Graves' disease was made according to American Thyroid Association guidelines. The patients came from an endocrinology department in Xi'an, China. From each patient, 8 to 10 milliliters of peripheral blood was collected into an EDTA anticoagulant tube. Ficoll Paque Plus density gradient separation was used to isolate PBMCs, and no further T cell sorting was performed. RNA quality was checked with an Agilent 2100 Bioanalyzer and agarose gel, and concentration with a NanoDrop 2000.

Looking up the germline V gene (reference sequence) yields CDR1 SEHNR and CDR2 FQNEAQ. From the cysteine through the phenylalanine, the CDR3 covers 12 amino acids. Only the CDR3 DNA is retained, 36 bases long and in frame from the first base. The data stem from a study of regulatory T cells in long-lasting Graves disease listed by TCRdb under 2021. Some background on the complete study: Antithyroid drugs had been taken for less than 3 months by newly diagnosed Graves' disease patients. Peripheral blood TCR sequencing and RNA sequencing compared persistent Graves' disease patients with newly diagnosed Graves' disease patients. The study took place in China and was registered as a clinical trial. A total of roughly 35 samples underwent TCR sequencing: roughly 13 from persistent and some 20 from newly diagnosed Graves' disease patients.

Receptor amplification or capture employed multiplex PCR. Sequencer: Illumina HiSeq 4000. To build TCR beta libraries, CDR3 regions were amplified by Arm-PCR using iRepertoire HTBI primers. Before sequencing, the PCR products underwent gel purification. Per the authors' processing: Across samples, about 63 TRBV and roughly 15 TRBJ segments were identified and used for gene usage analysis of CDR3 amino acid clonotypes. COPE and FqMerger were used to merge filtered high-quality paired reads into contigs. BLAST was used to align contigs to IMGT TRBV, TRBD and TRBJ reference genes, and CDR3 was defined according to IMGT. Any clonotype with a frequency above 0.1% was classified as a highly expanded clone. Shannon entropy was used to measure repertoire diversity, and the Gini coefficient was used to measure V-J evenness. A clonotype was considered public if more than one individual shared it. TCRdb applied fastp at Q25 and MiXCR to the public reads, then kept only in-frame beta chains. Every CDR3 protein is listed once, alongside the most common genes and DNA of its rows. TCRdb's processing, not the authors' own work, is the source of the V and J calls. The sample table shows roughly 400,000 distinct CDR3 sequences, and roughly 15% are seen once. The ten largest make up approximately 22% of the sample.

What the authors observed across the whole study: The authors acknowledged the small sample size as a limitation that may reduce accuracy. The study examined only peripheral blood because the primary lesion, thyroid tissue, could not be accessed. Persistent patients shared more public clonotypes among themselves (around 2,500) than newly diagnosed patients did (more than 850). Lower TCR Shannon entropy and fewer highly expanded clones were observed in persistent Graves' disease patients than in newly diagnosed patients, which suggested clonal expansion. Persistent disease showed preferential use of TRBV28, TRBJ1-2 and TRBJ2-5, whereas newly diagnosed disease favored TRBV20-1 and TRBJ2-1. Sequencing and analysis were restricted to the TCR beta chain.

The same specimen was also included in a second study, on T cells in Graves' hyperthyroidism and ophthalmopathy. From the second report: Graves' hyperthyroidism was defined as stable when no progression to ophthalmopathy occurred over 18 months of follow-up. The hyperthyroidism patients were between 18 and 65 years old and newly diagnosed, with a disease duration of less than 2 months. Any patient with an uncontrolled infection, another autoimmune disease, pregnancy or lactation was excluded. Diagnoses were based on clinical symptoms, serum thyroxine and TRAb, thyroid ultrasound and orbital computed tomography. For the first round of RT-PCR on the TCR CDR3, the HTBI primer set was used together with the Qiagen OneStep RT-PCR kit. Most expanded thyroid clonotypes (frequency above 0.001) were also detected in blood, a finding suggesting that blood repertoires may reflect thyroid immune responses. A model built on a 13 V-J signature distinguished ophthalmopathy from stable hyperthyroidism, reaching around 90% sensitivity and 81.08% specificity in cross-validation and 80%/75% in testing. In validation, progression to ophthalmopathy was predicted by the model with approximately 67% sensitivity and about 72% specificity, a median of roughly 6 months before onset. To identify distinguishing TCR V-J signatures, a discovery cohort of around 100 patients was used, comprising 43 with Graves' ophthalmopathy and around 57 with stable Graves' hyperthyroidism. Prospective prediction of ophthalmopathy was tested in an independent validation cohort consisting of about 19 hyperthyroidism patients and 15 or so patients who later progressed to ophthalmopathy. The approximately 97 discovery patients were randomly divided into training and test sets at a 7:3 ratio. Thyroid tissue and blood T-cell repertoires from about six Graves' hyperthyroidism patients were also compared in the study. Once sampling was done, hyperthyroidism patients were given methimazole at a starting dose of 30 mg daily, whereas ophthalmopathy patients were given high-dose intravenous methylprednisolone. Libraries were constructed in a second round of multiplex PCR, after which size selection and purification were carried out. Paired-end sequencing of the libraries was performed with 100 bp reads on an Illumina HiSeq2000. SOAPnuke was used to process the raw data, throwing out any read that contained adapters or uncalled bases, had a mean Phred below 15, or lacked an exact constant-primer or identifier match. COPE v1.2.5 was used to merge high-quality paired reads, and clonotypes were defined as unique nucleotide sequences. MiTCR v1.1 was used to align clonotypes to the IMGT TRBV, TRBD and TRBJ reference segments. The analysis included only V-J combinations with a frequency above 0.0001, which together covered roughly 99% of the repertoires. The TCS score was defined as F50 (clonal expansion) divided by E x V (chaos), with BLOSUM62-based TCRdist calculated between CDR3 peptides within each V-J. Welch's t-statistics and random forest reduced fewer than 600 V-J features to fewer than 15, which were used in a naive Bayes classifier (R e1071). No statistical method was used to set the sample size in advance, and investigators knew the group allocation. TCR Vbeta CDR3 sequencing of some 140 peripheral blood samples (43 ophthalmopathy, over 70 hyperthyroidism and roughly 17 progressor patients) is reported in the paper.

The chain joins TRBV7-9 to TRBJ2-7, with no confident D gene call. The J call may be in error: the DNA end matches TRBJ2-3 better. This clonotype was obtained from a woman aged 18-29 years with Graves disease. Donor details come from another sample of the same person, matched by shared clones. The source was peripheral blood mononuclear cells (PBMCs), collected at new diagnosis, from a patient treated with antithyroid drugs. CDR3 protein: CASRPLADTQYF. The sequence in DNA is TGTGCCAGCAGACCCCTGGCAGATACGCAGTATTTT.